This entry concerns a single T cell receptor beta chain. Its target is not known. This entry belongs to a study of CD8 T cells in Susac syndrome. Study results and limitations: The study admitted that it had a relatively small number of individuals in its TCR sequencing and HLA analysis.

Germline V gene sequence: CDR1 MNHNY, CDR2 SVGAGI (reference sequence). Trimming took 2 bases from V and 0 from J, leaving 7 bases between them. The CDR3 consists of 14 residues. Random hexamers primed reverse transcription of about 0.45 to 1 ug RNA. One entry per CDR3 protein, called by TCRdb with MiXCR from the immunoSEQ multiplex PCR reads. The profile covers about 190,000 distinct CDR3 sequences, with 85% to 95% appearing a single time and about 0.094% taken by the ten largest. The sample was CD4+ T cells from PBMCs. The chain carries TRBV6-6 and TRBJ1-1, with D tentatively TRBD1 (5 bases). This clonotype was obtained from a human donor in good health. In nucleotides, the CDR3 is TGTGCCAGCAGTTACGTACAGGTGAACACTGAAGCTTTCTTT. This sequence encodes CASSYVQVNTEAFF.